Presented here are 5 T cell receptor beta chains from one specimen sequenced in a study of cytomegalovirus exposure and HLA in healthy donors. Primers for the PCR totalled 60 Vbeta and 13 Jbeta. Generated by immunoSEQ multiplex PCR, the TCRdb table keeps only in-frame clones and is missing some. The sample consists of 150,000 to 250,000 clones, 70% to 90% of them appearing once. The sample comprised PBMCs. Every receptor here comes from a woman aged 45-65 years in good health and CMV-seronegative.

This rearrangement joins TRBV6-1 to TRBJ1-2; D uncertain. Trimming pared 5 bases from V and 7 bases from J, leaving 17 bases between. The CDR3 is made up of 14 amino acids. Germline assignment: CDR1 MNHNS and CDR2 SASEGT. CDR3 bases: TGTGCCAGCAGTCCAGAAGGGCCCCGGGGTGGCTACACCTTC. It codes for CASSPEGPRGGYTF.

The V and J genes are TRBV28 and TRBJ1-4; weak D call: TRBD1 (6 bases). Trimming cost V 6 bases and J 8 bases, with 16 bases left between them. This CDR3 spans 14 amino acids. The germline V gene has CDR1 MDHEN and CDR2 SYDVKM. This CDR3 reads CASRFLGGGEKLFF. For the CDR3, the DNA is TGTGCCAGCAGATTTCTAGGGGGTGGCGAAAAACTGTTTTTT.

V usage is TRBV6-5 and J usage is TRBJ2-3, with a possible D match to TRBD2 (5 bases). The CDR3 loop spans 14 amino acids. Germline V CDR1 and CDR2: MNHEY, SVGAGI. V was shortened by 2 bases and J by 0 bases, with 6 bases between the two germline ends. CDR3 protein: CASSYRTSTDTQYF. The CDR3 bases are TGTGCCAGCAGTTACCGGACTAGCACAGATACGCAGTATTTT.

This clone appeared once. This chain joins TRBV5-1 and TRBJ2-5, with 9 positions matching TRBD1. The CDR3 is 14 amino acids. The germline V gene encodes CDR1 SGHRS and CDR2 YFSETQ. The ends lost 4 bases at V and 2 bases at J; junction bases unmatched: 3. The CDR3 is CASSKDRGQETQYF. The CDR3, as DNA: TGCGCCAGCAGCAAGGACAGGGGACAAGAGACCCAGTACTTC.

There are a few counts of this clone. V and J are TRBV28 and TRBJ2-7, with D hard to call. The V end was cut by 3 bases, the J end by 3 bases, with 6 bases between. The CDR3 has 12 residues. The germline V gene encodes CDR1 MDHEN and CDR2 SYDVKM. CDR3 residues: CASSLQDYEQYF. The CDR3 DNA reads TGTGCCAGCAGTTTGCAGGACTACGAGCAGTACTTC.